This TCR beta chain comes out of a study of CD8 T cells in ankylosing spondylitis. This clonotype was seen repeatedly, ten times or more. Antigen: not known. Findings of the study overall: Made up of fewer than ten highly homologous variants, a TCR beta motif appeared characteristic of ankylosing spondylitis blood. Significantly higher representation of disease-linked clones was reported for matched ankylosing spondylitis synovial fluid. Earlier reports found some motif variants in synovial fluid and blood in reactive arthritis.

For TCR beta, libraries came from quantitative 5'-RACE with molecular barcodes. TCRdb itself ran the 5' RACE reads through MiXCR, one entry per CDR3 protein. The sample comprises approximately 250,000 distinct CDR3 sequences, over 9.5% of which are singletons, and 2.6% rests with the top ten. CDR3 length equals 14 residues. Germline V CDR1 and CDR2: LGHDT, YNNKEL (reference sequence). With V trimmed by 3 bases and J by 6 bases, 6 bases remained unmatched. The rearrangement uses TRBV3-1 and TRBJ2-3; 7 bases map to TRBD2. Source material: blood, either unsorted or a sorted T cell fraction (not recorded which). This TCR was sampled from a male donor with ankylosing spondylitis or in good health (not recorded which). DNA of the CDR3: TGTGCCAGCAGCCAGCGGGCGGGAGCGGATACGCAGTATTTT. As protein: CASSQRAGADTQYF.